The source of this T cell receptor (beta chain) is a study of OX40 agonist ivuxolimab in advanced cancers. The method was immunoSEQ multiplex PCR; TCRdb's version includes in-frame clones alone and lacks a portion of them. Of 30,000 to 40,000 clones in the sample, about 82% were seen once. Germline CDR1 is KGHSH and CDR2 is LQKENI. V was pared by 3 bases and J by 9 bases, with 11 bases between. This CDR3 spans 12 amino acids. The source material was CD4+ or CD8+ T cells sorted from blood, sampled in a trial of the OX40 agonist ivuxolimab. The chain couples TRBV18 to TRBJ2-5, with TRBD2 as a possible D gene (5 bases). The clonotype originates from an adult with an advanced solid tumor such as melanoma, head and neck, liver or kidney cancer. Here the CDR3 DNA reads TGTGCCAGCTCACCCGGGGTTGATGCCCAGTACTTC. It specifies CASSPGVDAQYF.